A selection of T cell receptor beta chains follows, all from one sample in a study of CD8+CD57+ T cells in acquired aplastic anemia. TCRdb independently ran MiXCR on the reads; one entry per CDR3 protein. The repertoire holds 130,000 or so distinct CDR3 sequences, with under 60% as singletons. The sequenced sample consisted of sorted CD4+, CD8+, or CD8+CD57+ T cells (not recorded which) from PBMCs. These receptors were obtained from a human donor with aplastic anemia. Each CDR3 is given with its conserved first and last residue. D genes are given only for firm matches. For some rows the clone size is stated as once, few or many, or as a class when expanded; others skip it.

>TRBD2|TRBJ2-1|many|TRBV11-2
CASSPSSFRRGGFNEQFF
TGTGCCAGCAGCCCGAGTAGTTTTAGGCGGGGGGGTTTTAATGAGCAGTTCTTC
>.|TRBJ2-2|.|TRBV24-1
CATSDFGNTGELFF
TGTGCCACCAGTGATTTTGGAAACACCGGGGAGCTGTTTTTT
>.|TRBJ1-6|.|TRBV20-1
CSARDAGRPNSPLHF
TGCAGTGCTAGAGATGCTGGCAGGCCGAATTCACCCCTCCACTTT
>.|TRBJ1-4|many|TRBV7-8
CASSPRWGRNNEKLFF
TGTGCCAGCAGCCCCCGGTGGGGGCGGAATAATGAAAAACTGTTTTTT
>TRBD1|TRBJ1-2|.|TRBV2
CASTRGQGARYGYTF
TGTGCCAGCACCCGAGGGCAGGGGGCAAGGTATGGCTACACCTTC
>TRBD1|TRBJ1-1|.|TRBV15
CATGSTRTGGRDTEAFF
TGTGCCACCGGATCCACGCGGACAGGGGGGCGGGACACTGAAGCTTTCTTT
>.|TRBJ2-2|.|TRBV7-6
CASSLGTGRAGELFF
TGTGCCAGCAGCTTAGGGACGGGAAGGGCCGGGGAGCTGTTTTTT
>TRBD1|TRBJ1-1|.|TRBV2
CASSDRDRVRAFF
TGTGCCAGCAGTGATAGGGACAGGGTTAGAGCTTTCTTT
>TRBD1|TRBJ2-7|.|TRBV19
CASTKQGESHYEQYF
TGTGCCAGTACCAAACAGGGGGAATCTCACTACGAGCAGTACTTC
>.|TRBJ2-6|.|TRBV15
CATSRELEEANVLTF
TGTGCCACCAGCAGAGAATTAGAGGAGGCCAACGTCCTGACTTTC
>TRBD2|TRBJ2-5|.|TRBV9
CASSAPVGTSGGQETQYF
TGTGCCAGCAGCGCTCCGGTAGGGACTAGCGGGGGGCAAGAGACCCAGTACTTC
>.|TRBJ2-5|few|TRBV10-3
CAISPGQTQYF
TGTGCCATCTCCCCTGGGCAGACCCAGTACTTC
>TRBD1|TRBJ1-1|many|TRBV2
CASSWTGDNTEAFF
TGTGCCAGCAGTTGGACAGGAGACAACACTGAAGCTTTCTTT
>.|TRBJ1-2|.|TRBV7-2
CASSHAQRWGYGYTF
TGTGCCAGCAGCCACGCACAAAGGTGGGGCTATGGCTACACCTTC
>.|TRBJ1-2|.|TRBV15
CATSIQRYEGGYTF
TGTGCCACCAGCATCCAGAGATATGAGGGTGGCTACACCTTC
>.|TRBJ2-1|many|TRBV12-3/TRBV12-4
CASSRLYNEQFF
TGTGCCAGCAGTCGGTTATACAATGAGCAGTTCTTC
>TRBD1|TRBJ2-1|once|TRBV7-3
CASRTGGTNGQFF
TGTGCCAGCCGGACAGGGGGGACGAATGGGCAGTTCTTC
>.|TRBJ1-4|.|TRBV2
CASSGTQGSELFF
TGTGCCAGCAGTGGGACCCAGGGCAGCGAACTGTTTTTT
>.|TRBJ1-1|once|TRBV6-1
CASDWGDTEAFF
TGTGCCAGCGATTGGGGAGACACTGAAGCTTTCTTT
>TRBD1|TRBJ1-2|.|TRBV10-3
CAISASLTGVNGYTF
TGTGCCATCAGTGCCTCTTTGACAGGGGTTAATGGCTACACCTTC
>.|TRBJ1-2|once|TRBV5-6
CASSRGPNYGYTF
TGTGCCAGCAGTCGTGGGCCAAACTATGGCTACACCTTC
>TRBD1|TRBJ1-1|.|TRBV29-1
CSVEWGVRGTNTEAFF
TGCAGCGTTGAATGGGGCGTCAGGGGGACGAACACTGAAGCTTTCTTT
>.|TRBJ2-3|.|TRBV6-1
CASSEAASSTDTQYF
TGTGCCAGCAGTGAAGCGGCTTCTAGCACAGATACGCAGTATTTT
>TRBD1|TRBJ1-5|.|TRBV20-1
CSARTGTGGRGQPQHF
TGCAGTGCTAGGACCGGGACAGGGGGGCGAGGACAGCCCCAGCATTTT
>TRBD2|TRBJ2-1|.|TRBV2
CASSENGRTYNEQFF
TGTGCCAGCAGTGAAAACGGGAGGACCTACAATGAGCAGTTCTTC
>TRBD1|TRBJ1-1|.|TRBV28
CASSLGTGRGTEAFF
TGTGCCAGCAGCCTCGGGACAGGCCGGGGGACTGAAGCTTTCTTT
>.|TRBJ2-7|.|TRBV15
CATSKASVAYEQYF
TGTGCCACCAGCAAAGCGAGCGTAGCCTACGAGCAGTACTTC
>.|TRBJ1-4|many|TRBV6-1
CASREGNEKLFF
TGTGCCAGCAGGGAGGGTAATGAAAAACTGTTTTTT
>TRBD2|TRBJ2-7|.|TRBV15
CATSRDGGGAREQYF
TGTGCCACCAGCAGAGATGGCGGGGGGGCCCGGGAGCAGTACTTC
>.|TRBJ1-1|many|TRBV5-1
CASIDWDTDNEAFF
TGCGCCAGCATTGATTGGGACACGGATAATGAAGCTTTCTTT
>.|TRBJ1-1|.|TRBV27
CASSSLGSTEAFF
TGTGCCAGCAGTTCCTTGGGGAGCACTGAAGCTTTCTTC
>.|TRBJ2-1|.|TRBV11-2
CASSFSRIYNEQFF
TGTGCCAGCAGCTTTTCCCGGATCTACAATGAGCAGTTCTTC
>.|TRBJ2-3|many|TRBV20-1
CSATKPPSWRDSTDTQYF
TGCAGTGCGACAAAACCGCCTAGTTGGCGGGATAGCACAGATACGCAGTATTTT
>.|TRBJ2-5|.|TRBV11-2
CASSLGGRQETQYF
TGTGCCAGCAGCTTAGGGGGGCGACAAGAGACCCAGTACTTC
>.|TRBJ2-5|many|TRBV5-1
CASSLASETQYF
TGCGCCAGCAGCTTGGCCTCGGAGACCCAGTACTTC
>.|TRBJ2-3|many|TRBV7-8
CASSLVGNTDTQYF
TGTGCCAGCAGCTTAGTCGGAAATACAGATACGCAGTATTTT
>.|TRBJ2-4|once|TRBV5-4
CASSLAGIVFTAKNIRYF
TGTGCCAGCAGCTTGGCCGGGATCGTCTTTACAGCCAAAAACATTCGGTACTTC
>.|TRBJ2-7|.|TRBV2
CASSESRGWYEQYF
TGTGCCAGCAGTGAATCGAGGGGTTGGTACGAGCAGTACTTC
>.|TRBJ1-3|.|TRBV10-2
CASSEGVGFGNTIYF
TGCGCCAGCAGTGAGGGGGTAGGCTTTGGAAACACCATATATTTT
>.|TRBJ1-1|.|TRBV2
CASSGRPGEAFF
TGTGCCAGCAGTGGGAGGCCCGGTGAAGCTTTCTTT
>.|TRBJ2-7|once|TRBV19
CASSRGTGTYYEQYF
TGTGCCAGTAGTCGAGGGACGGGGACTTACTACGAGCAGTACTTC
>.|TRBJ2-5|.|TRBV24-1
CATSDFKGHFETQYF
TGTGCCACCAGTGATTTTAAGGGACACTTCGAGACCCAGTACTTC
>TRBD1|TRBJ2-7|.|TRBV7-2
CASSRPSGGGEQYF
TGTGCCAGCAGCCGACCATCAGGGGGCGGCGAGCAGTACTTC
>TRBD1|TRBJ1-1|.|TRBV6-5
CASSYDREGTEAFF
TGTGCCAGCAGTTACGACAGGGAGGGCACTGAAGCTTTCTTT
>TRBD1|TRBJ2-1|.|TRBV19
CASSILGTAGEQFF
TGTGCCAGTAGTATTTTGGGGACAGCCGGGGAGCAGTTCTTC
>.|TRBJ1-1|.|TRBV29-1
CSVLTGNTEAFF
TGCAGCGTATTGACGGGGAACACTGAAGCTTTCTTT
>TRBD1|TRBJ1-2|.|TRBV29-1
CSSSAAGGWSGYTF
TGCAGCTCCTCGGCGGCAGGGGGCTGGAGTGGCTACACCTTC
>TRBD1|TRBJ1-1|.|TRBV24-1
CATSAHPSDRGNTEAFF
TGTGCCACCAGTGCCCACCCCAGTGACAGGGGGAACACTGAAGCTTTCTTT
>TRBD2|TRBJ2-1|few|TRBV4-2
CASSPYFGGGRSSYNEQFF
TGTGCCAGCAGCCCCTACTTTGGCGGGGGGCGTAGCTCCTACAATGAGCAGTTCTTC
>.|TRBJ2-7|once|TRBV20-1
CSASRDGRGQYF
TGCAGTGCATCTAGGGACGGCCGAGGGCAGTACTTC
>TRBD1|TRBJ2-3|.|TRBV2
CASSETRAGGTDAQYF
TGTGCCAGCAGTGAAACTCGGGCAGGGGGCACAGATGCGCAGTATTTT
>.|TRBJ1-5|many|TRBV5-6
CASSLGDQPQHF
TGTGCCAGCAGCTTGGGGGACCAGCCCCAGCATTTT
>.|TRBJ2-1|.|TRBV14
CASSQVGKDEQFF
TGTGCCAGCAGCCAAGTAGGAAAGGATGAGCAGTTCTTC
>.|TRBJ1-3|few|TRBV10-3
CAIRDVDSGNTIYF
TGTGCCATCAGGGACGTAGACTCTGGAAACACCATATATTTT